This T cell receptor (beta chain) was sequenced in a study of Tregs in tolerant kidney transplant recipients. Study overall: CD4+CD25+CD127- cells came from approximately three-day belatacept mixed lymphocyte reactions, some with roughly 5-day graft donor restimulation. Sorting used antibodies to exclude donor cells.

As regards this clone: The antigen remains undetermined.

The CDR3 spans 16 residues. V lost 0 bases to trimming and J lost 3 bases; unmatched junction nucleotides: 2. Germline V CDR1 and CDR2: SGHRS, YFSETQ. Study conclusions and caveats: Few patients were studied, so findings need validation in larger groups. Biological reproducibility was not directly addressed, but technical replication error appeared minimal.

The repertoire was sequenced with immunoSEQ multiplex PCR; TCRdb's copy has only in-frame clones and lacks some. The sample includes tens of thousands of clones, over 95% of them seen just once. This TCR derives from a human donor in good health. Material for sequencing was Tregs from blood cultured with allogeneic cells. This chain connects TRBV5-1 to TRBJ2-1, with 11 bases that match TRBD2. CDR3 DNA sequence: TGCGCCAGCAGCTTGGCCGGGACTAGCGGCTACAATGAGCAGTTCTTC. It specifies CASSLAGTSGYNEQFF.